This TCR beta chain stems from a study of blood T cell repertoires in COVID-19. Across the whole study: The United States, Italy and Spain supplied acute and convalescent COVID-19 samples. T cells, B-cell-depleted T cells, or PBMCs supplied cDNA or gDNA.

The CDR3 consists of 13 residues. The germline V and J ends were trimmed by 9 bases and 1 base, with 12 bases remaining between them. Germline-derived CDR1 and CDR2 are SGHAT and FQNNGV. Per the study methods: How many nucleated cells were present was estimated from reference gene primer amplification. Profiling relied on immunoSEQ multiplex PCR, and the TCRdb table lists in-frame clones only, not all of them. The DNA gave D and trimming, while V, J and clone size come from that table. The table shows around 140,000 clones, with about 80% occurring only once. The receptor was derived from a man between 65 and 85 years old who had recovered from COVID-19. Sequenced: peripheral blood. The chain couples TRBV11-2 to TRBJ2-5; D remains unclear. CDR3 protein: CASSRNIQETQYF. The CDR3, as DNA: TGTGCCAGTTCCAGGAATATCCAAGAGACCCAGTACTTC.